This TCR beta chain was retrieved from a study of blood T cell repertoires in COVID-19. In the study overall: Specimens from acute and convalescent COVID-19 originated in the United States, Italy and Spain.

The CDR3 is 13 residues long. Per the germline V gene, CDR1 is SGHAT and CDR2 is FQNNGV. On this clone: A read error may produce the germline difference seen at one junction end.

The authors' processing: The authors estimated nucleated cell counts from reference gene primer amplification. The protocol was immunoSEQ multiplex PCR, while the TCRdb copy is restricted to in-frame clones and leaves out a portion. That table supplies the V and J calls and clone size; D and trimming were determined from the DNA. The table records approximately 440,000 clones, 87% of them present only once. Participants spanned ages roughly 18 to 95 years and resided in some 22 US areas. The study counted Cohort 3 donors as recovered given two negative PCRs, clearance, or symptom resolution. This TCR came from a woman younger than 35 who had recovered from COVID-19. The chain carries TRBV11-2 and TRBJ1-1, with D possibly TRBD1 on 6 matching bases. Specimen: PBMCs or T cells enriched from blood (not recorded which). As DNA, the CDR3 is TGTGCCAGCAGCCTCCCCACGGACAGCCTTCCGTCCTTT. Translating it yields CASSLPTDSLPSF.